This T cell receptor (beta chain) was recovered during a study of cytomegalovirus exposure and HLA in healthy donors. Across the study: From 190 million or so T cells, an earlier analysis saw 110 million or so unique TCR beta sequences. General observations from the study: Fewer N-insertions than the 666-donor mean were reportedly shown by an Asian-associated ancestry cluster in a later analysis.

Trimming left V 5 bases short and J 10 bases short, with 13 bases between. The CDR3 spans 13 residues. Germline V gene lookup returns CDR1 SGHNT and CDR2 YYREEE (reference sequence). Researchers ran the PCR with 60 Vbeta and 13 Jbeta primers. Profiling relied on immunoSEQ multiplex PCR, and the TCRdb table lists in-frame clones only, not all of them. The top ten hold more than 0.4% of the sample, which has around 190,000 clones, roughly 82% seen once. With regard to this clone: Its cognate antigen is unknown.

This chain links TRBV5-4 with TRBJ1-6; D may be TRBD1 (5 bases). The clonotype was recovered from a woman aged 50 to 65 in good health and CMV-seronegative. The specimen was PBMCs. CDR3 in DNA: TGTGCCAGCAGTCCCGCAGGGAACTCACCCCTCCACTTT. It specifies CASSPAGNSPLHF.